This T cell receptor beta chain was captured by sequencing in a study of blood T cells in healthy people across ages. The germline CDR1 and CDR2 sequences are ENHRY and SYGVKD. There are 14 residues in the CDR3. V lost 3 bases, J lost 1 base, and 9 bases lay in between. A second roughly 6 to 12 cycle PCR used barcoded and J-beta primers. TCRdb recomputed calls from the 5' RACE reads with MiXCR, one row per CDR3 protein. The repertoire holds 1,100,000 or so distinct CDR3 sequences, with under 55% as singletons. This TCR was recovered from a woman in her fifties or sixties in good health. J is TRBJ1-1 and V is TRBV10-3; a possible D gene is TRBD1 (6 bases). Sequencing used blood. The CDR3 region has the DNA TGTGCCATCAGTGACCCGACAGGGAACACTGAAGCTTTCTTT. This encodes CAISDPTGNTEAFF.